This section outlines one T cell receptor (beta chain) sequence together with its context. This clonotype is large (0.1 to 1%) by its frequency; no count is available. This receptor's antigen is unknown. The CDR3 numbers 14 residues from cysteine through phenylalanine. No DNA is recorded. Via the germline V gene (reference sequence), CDR1 is SEHNR and CDR2 FQNEAQ. Progenitor exhausted-like memory CD8+ T cells (TPEX) were defined as CCR7+ PD-1+ TIGIT+ early differentiated memory cells with dysfunctional, exhausted-like traits. Peripheral blood mononuclear cells were isolated from healthy donor buffy coats by density gradient separation. Negative magnetic separation using EasySep or MojoSort CD8+ T cell isolation kits was how the study enriched total CD8+ T cells. An RNeasy Mini Kit was used to extract total RNA from duplicate vials of roughly 160,000 sorted CD8+ T cells per subset. The PBMCs were used fresh or after being cryopreserved in fetal bovine serum with approximately 9.6% DMSO. Fluorescence-activated cell sorting on a FACSAria III was used to sort CD8+ T cell subsets to purity.

This specimen comes from a study of human CD8 memory T cell subsets (dated by TCRdb to about 2020). Study-wide context: The clonal relationships among stem-like (TSTEM), progenitor exhausted-like (TPEX) and effector memory CD8+ T cell subsets were assessed by comparing the TCRbeta repertoires of these subsets. Six donors each provided TSTEM, TPEX and effector memory subsets, and TCRbeta repertoires were obtained from all six.

Study-wide conclusions, independent of this receptor: Normalized Shannon-Wiener diversity was similarly high in the TSTEM and TPEX subsets, while the effector memory subsets were comparatively less diverse. Clonotypes were shared with effector memory cells by both stem-like subsets, but only minimal overlap was found between TSTEM and TPEX repertoires, suggesting distinct antigen spectra. Based on Chao1 estimates, TSTEM subsets appeared to have greater repertoire diversity than TPEX subsets, which could potentially reflect a broader range of specificities. Sequencing was limited to TCRbeta chains, and the repertoire comparisons were based on roughly 6 donors analyzed with paired t-tests and Bonferroni correction.

Sequencer: NextSeq 550. A Human TCR Profiling Kit was used to prepare UMI-labeled 5' RACE TCRbeta libraries. Every TCRbeta library was prepared in parallel with an identical number of PCR cycles. Turning to the authors' computational methods: Each TCRbeta library contained between roughly 2,800 and 20,000 functional CDR3beta clonotypes. MIGEC 1.2.9 was used for UMI extraction and consensus assembly, with a minimum of three reads required per UMI. MiXCR 3.0.3 was used to extract the in-frame CDR3beta repertoires. Each sample was downsampled to 42,000 randomly selected UMIs before diversity metrics were computed in VDJtools 1.2.1. Repertoire overlap metrics D, R and F2 were calculated in VDJtools for the top 3,000 clones of each sample pair. After TCRdb reprocessed the reads, each CDR3 protein sequence was kept as one row, without DNA. TCRdb's processing, not the study's, gives the V and J calls here. The sample has about 9,000 distinct CDR3 sequences on record. The top ten clonotypes cover approximately 15% of the sample.

The sequence was obtained from a human donor in good health. The rearranged chain carries TRBV7-9 and TRBJ2-3; TCRdb proposes TRBD1, but this gene call is untestable without DNA. Source material: CD8+ T cells from PBMCs. The CDR3: CASSLEGATDTQYF.